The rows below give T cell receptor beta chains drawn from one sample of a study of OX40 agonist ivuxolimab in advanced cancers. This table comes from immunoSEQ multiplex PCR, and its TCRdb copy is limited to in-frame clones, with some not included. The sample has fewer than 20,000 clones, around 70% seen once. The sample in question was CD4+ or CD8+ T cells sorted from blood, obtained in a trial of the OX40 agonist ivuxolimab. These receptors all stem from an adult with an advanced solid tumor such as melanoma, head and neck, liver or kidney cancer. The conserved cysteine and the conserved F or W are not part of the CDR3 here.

CDR3: ASSIVPAYEQY
J: TRBJ2-7
V: TRBV19

CDR3: ASSYLSAGPYEQY
J: TRBJ2-7
V: TRBV6-6

CDR3: ASSLVSGFGGGYT
J: TRBJ1-2
V: TRBV5-5

CDR3: SVAGTSGFTDTQY
J: TRBJ2-3
V: TRBV29-1

CDR3: ASSTGTGYGYT
J: TRBJ1-2
V: TRBV5-1

CDR3: ASSRGTAEIYYTYNEQF
J: TRBJ2-1
V: TRBV28

CDR3: ASSLGGGPYEQY
J: TRBJ2-7
V: TRBV27

CDR3: ATSREADQETQY
J: TRBJ2-5
V: TRBV15

CDR3: ASSSTQGPNTEAF
J: TRBJ1-1
V: TRBV27

CDR3: ASSLGTSFEQF
J: TRBJ2-1
V: TRBV11-2

CDR3: ASSYSATLYNSPLH
J: TRBJ1-6
V: TRBV6-5

CDR3: ASRGERETYEQY
J: TRBJ2-7
V: TRBV2

CDR3: ASSQLAGPSYVQY
J: TRBJ2-7
V: TRBV4-1

CDR3: ASSMAASGTNEQF
J: TRBJ2-1
V: TRBV19

CDR3: AWSVGRTYEQY
J: TRBJ2-7
V: TRBV30

CDR3: ASSQDLGQGATQY
J: TRBJ2-5
V: TRBV4-1

CDR3: ASSLVGSYTGELF
J: TRBJ2-2
V: TRBV7-9

CDR3: ASSLDSGDEQF
J: TRBJ2-1
V: TRBV7-9

CDR3: ASSPRDRAYNEQF
J: TRBJ2-1
V: TRBV7-9

CDR3: ASSDAYEQY
J: TRBJ2-7
V: TRBV2

CDR3: ASTEGGREQY
J: TRBJ2-7
V: TRBV6-6

CDR3: ATSRTLANIGETQY
J: TRBJ2-5
V: TRBV15

CDR3: ASSLIAGLGGGELF
J: TRBJ2-2
V: TRBV27

CDR3: ASSFGGYGNQPQH
J: TRBJ1-5
V: TRBV28

CDR3: ASSFHEPNTEAF
J: TRBJ1-1
V: TRBV5-4

CDR3: ASSSQVTDTQY
J: TRBJ2-3
V: TRBV27

CDR3: ASSPGGAGGSPYEQY
J: TRBJ2-7
V: TRBV11-2

CDR3: ASSEFDRRRAAF
J: TRBJ1-1
V: TRBV6-1

CDR3: ASSLWGYEQY
J: TRBJ2-7
V: TRBV5-6

CDR3: ASSLAAGVTQY
J: TRBJ2-5
V: TRBV5-4

CDR3: ASSKSTGLAGGGYEQF
J: TRBJ2-1
V: TRBV7-3

CDR3: ASSLGQGAYSNQPQH
J: TRBJ1-5
V: TRBV7-9

CDR3: ASSLASVGNQPQH
J: TRBJ1-5
V: TRBV7-2

CDR3: ASSYGGTGELF
J: TRBJ2-2
V: TRBV6-6

CDR3: ASSSTHREHYEQY
J: TRBJ2-7
V: TRBV28

CDR3: ASTRVGQGKNYGYT
J: TRBJ1-2
V: TRBV11-2

CDR3: ASSVDGTGGGSYGYT
J: TRBJ1-2
V: TRBV9

CDR3: ASSLGRWIGDTQY
J: TRBJ2-3
V: TRBV7-9

CDR3: ATLQDTEAF
J: TRBJ1-1
V: TRBV15

CDR3: ASSVRTPQETQY
J: TRBJ2-5
V: TRBV9

CDR3: ASSHGQGGTDTQY
J: TRBJ2-3
V: TRBV5-8

CDR3: ASSPTTGRGTEAF
J: TRBJ1-1
V: TRBV9

CDR3: ASAPPGHPAPYS
J: TRBJ1-1
V: TRBV12-5

CDR3: ASSLRRVNQPQH
J: TRBJ1-5
V: TRBV5-4

CDR3: ASSSGQGHDEQF
J: TRBJ2-1
V: TRBV5-6

CDR3: ASSFGTAYEQY
J: TRBJ2-7
V: TRBV11-2